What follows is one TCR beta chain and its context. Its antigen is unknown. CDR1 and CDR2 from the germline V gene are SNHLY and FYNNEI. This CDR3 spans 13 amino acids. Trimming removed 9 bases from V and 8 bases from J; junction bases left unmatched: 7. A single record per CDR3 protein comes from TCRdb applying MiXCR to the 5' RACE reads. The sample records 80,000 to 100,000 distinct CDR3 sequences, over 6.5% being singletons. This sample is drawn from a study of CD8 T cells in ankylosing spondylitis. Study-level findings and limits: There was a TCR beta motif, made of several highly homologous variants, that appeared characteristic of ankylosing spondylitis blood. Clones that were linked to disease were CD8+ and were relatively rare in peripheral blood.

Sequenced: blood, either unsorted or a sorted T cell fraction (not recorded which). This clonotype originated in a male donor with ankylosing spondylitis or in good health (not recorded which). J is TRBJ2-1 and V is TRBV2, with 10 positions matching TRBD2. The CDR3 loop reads CASTQRGGDEQFF. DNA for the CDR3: TGTGCCAGTACCCAGCGGGGGGGAGATGAGCAGTTCTTC. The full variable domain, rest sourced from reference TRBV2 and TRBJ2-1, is EPEVTQTPSHQVTQMGQEVILRCVPISNHLYFYWYRQILGQKVEFLVSFYNNEISEKSEIFDDQFSVERPDGSNFTLKIRSTKLEDSAMYFCASTQRGGDEQFFGPGTRLTVL.